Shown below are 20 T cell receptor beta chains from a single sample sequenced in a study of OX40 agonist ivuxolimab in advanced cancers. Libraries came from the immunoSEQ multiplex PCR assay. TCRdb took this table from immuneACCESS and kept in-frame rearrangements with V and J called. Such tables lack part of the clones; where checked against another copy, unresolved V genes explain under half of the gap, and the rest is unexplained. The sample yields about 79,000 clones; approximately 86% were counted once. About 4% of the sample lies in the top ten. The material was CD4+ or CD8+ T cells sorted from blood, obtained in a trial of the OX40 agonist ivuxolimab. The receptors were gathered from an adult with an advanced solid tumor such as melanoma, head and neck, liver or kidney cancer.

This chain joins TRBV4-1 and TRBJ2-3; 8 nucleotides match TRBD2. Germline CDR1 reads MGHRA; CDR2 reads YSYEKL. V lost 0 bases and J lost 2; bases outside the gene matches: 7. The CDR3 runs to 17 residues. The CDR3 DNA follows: TGCGCCAGCAGCCAAGAGTCAGCGGGAGCCGACACAGATACGCAGTATTTT. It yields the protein CASSQESAGADTDTQYF.

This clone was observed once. The CDR3 DNA follows: TGTGCCAGCAGTTTGTGGCGAGATCAGCCCCAGCATTTT. This gives the protein CASSLWRDQPQHF. The chain employs TRBV27 and TRBJ1-5; D is uncertain. Germline values: CDR1 MNHEY, CDR2 SMNVEV (reference sequence). V was trimmed by 3 bases and J by 5 bases, leaving 8 bases between them. The CDR3 length is 13 residues.

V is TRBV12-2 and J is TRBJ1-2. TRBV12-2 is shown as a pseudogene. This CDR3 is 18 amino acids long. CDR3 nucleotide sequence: TGTGCAAGTCGCTTAGCCCACATTGATTTTTCTCTACCCTATGGCTACACCTTC. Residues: CASRLAHIDFSLPYGYTF.

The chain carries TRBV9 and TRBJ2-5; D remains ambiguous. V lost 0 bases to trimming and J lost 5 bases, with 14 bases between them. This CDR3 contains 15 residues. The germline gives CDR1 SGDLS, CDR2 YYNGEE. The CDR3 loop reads CASSVDGVDGETQYF. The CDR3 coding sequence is TGTGCCAGCAGCGTAGATGGGGTGGATGGGGAGACCCAGTACTTC.

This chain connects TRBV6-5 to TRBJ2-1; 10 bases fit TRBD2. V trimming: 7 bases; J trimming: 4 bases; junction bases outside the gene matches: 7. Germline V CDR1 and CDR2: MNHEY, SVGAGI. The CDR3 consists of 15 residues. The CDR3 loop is CASTAGLAAYNEQFF. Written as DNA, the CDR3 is TGTGCCAGCACCGCCGGACTAGCGGCTTACAATGAGCAGTTCTTC.

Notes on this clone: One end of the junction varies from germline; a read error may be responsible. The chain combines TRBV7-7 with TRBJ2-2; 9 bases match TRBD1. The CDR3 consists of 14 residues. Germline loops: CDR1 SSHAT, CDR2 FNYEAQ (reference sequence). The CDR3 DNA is TGTGCTAGCAGCTTGACAGGGGGGACCGGGGAGCTGTTTTTT. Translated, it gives CASSLTGGTGELFF.

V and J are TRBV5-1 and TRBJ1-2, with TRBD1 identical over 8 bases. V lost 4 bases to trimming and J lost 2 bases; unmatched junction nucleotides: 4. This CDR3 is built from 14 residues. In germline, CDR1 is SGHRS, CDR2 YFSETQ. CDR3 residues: CASSMGQENYGYTF. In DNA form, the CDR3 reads TGCGCCAGCAGCATGGGACAGGAGAACTATGGCTACACCTTC.

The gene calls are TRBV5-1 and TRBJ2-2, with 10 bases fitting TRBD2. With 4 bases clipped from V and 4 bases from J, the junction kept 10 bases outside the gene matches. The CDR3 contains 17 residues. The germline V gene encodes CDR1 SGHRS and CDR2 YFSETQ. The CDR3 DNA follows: TGCGCCAGCAGCCTGGGGCTAGCGGGAGCCGTCACCGGGGAGCTGTTTTTT. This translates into CASSLGLAGAVTGELFF.

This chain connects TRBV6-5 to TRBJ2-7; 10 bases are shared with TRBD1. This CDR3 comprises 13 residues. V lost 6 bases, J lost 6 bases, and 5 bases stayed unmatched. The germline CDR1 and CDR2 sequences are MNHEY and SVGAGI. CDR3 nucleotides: TGTGCCAGCAGCCTCCGGGACAGGGGCGAGCAGTACTTC. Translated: CASSLRDRGEQYF.

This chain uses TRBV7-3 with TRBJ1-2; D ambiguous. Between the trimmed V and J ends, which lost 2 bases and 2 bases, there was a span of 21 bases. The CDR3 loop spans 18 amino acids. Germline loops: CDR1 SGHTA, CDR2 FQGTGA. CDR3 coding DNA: TGTGCCAGCAGCTTACAGGACCACTTCCTAATGCGGAACTATGGCTACACCTTC. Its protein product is CASSLQDHFLMRNYGYTF.

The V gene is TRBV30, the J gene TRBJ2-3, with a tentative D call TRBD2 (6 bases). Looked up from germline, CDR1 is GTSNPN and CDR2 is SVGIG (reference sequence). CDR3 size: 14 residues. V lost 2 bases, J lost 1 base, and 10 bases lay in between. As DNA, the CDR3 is TGTGCCTGGAGTCGTGCTAGCGGCACAGATACGCAGTATTTT. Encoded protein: CAWSRASGTDTQYF. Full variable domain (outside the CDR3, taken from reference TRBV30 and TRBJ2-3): SQTIHQWPATLVQPVGSPLSLECTVEGTSNPNLYWYRQAAGRGLQLLFYSVGIGQISSEVPQNLSASRPQDRQFILSSKKLLLSDSGFYLCAWSRASGTDTQYFGPGTRLTVL.

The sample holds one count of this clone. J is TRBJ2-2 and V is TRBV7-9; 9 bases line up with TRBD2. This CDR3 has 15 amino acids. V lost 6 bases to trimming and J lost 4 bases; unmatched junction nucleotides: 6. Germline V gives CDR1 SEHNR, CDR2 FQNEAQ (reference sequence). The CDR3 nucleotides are TGTGCCAGCAGACCTAGACTAGCGGTCACCGGGGAGCTGTTTTTT. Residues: CASRPRLAVTGELFF.

CDR3 sequence: CAISEGLAGGVSPNEQFF. The CDR3 DNA reads as TGTGCCATCAGTGAGGGACTAGCGGGAGGAGTTTCCCCGAATGAGCAGTTCTTC. V and J are TRBV10-3 and TRBJ2-1; 14 bases are shared with TRBD2. The CDR3 contains 18 residues. Trimming at V came to 2 bases and at J to 7 bases, leaving 10 bases not matched to a gene. Germline CDR1 reads ENHRY; CDR2 reads SYGVKD.

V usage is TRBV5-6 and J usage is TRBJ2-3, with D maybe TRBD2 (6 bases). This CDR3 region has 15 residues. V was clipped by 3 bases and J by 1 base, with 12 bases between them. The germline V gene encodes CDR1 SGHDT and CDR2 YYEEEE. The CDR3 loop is CASSSHQRGTDTQYF. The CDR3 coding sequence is TGTGCCAGCAGCTCCCACCAGCGGGGCACAGATACGCAGTATTTT.

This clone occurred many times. The CDR3: CASSLVGGRLDEQYF. DNA for the CDR3: TGTGCCAGCAGCTTAGTGGGCGGGAGACTTGACGAGCAGTACTTC. The chain joins TRBV7-2 to TRBJ2-7, with 7 bases fitting TRBD2. Germline-derived CDR1 and CDR2 are SGHTA and FQGNSA. The CDR3 is 15 amino acids. Trimming took 1 base from V and 5 from J; bases not matched to a gene: 8.

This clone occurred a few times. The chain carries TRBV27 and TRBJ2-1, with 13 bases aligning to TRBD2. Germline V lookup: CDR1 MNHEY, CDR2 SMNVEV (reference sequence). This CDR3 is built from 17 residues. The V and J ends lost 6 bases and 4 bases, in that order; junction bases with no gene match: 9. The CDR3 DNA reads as TGTGCCAGCAGAACTAGCGGGAGGGCCCTCGGGTACAATGAGCAGTTCTTC. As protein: CASRTSGRALGYNEQFF.

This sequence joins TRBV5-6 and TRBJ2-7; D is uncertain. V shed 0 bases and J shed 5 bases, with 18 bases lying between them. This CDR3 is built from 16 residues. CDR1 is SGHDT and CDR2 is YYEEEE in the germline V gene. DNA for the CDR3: TGTGCCAGCAGCTTGGCAGGCGATTGGGGTGGGCACGAGCAGTACTTC. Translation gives CASSLAGDWGGHEQYF. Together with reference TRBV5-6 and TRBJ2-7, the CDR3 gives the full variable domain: DAGVTQSPTHLIKTRGQQVTLRCSPKSGHDTVSWYQQALGQGPQFIFQYYEEEERQRGNFPDRFSGHQFPNYSSELNVNALLLGDSALYLCASSLAGDWGGHEQYFGPGTRLTVT.

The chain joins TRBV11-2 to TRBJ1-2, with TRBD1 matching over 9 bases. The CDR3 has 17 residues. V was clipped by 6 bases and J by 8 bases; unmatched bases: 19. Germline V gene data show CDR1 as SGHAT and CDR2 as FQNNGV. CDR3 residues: CASRGEVRLGQGNGYTF. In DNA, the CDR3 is TGTGCCAGCAGGGGAGAGGTCCGACTAGGACAGGGGAACGGCTACACCTTC.

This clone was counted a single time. In DNA form, the CDR3 reads TGTGCCATCAGTGTCGATAGCAATCAGCCCCAGCATTTT. Translation gives CAISVDSNQPQHF. The J gene is TRBJ1-5, the V gene TRBV10-3, with D uncertain. The CDR3 totals 13 residues. V gave up 4 bases and J gave up 0 bases, with 4 bases separating them. Looked up from germline, CDR1 is ENHRY and CDR2 is SYGVKD.

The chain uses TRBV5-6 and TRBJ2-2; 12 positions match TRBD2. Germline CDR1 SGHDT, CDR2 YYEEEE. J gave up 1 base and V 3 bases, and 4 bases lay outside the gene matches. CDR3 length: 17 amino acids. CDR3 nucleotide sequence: TGTGCCAGCAGCTCGATACTAGCGGGAGGGAACACCGGGGAGCTGTTTTTT. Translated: CASSSILAGGNTGELFF.